This is a list of T cell receptor beta chains from one sample in a study of T cell responses to AZD1222 COVID-19 vaccine. Assay used: immunoSEQ multiplex PCR; TCRdb lists only in-frame clones, some missing. The repertoire holds around 76,000 clones, 80% to 85% seen once, with over 7.5% in the top ten. The sample consisted of peripheral blood, taken on day 0 of AZD1222 vaccination. The receptor set was obtained from an adult in good health. CDR3s include the opening cysteine and the closing phenylalanine or tryptophan. The D gene is left open where the match is weak. Some rows have no size entry. The others give once, few or many, or a class for an expanded clone.

.	.	TRBV7-9	TRBJ1-4	14	TGTGCCAGCAGCTTAATTGGCCCTGGTGAAAAACTGTTTTTT	CASSLIGPGEKLFF
.	.	TRBV3-1/TRBV3-2	TRBJ1-1	14	TGTGCCAGCAGCCCCTCTAGCGGGCCGGCTGAAGCTTTCTTT	CASSPSSGPAEAFF
.	TRBD1	TRBV28	TRBJ2-1	17	TGTGCCAGCATTCCAAGGCCCCCGGGACAGGATAACAATGAGCAGTTCTTC	CASIPRPPGQDNNEQFF
.	.	TRBV11-2	TRBJ1-1	14	TGTGCCAGCAGCCCCCCTAGGGCGAACACTGAAGCTTTCTTT	CASSPPRANTEAFF
few	.	TRBV9	TRBJ1-2	16	TGTGCCAGCAGCGTAGGAGGGCCTCAGGGGTCGGGGGGCTACACCTTC	CASSVGGPQGSGGYTF
.	.	TRBV7-3	TRBJ2-3	15	TGTGCCAGCAGCCCCCGAGGTTGGGACACAGATACGCAGTATTTT	CASSPRGWDTDTQYF
.	TRBD1	TRBV29-1	TRBJ1-1	13	TGCAGCGTGGATGGACAGGGCGAATCTGAAGCTTTCTTT	CSVDGQGESEAFF
few	.	TRBV5-1	TRBJ2-3	15	TGCGCCAGCAGCTTGCCCACAGGACCCACAGATACGCAGTATTTT	CASSLPTGPTDTQYF
.	TRBD1	TRBV19	TRBJ1-1	20	TGTGCCAGTAGTCCTTCCTGGGACAGGGGGCCCCCTCACATGAACACTGAAGCTTTCTTT	CASSPSWDRGPPHMNTEAFF
.	TRBD2	TRBV7-3	TRBJ2-1	16	TGTGCCAGCAGCCCCGGTACCGGGACTAGCGGTTATGAGCAGTTCTTC	CASSPGTGTSGYEQFF
.	.	TRBV7-9	TRBJ1-3	16	TGTGCCAGCAGCTCCCGACGGACAGATCCTGGAAACACCATATATTTT	CASSSRRTDPGNTIYF
.	.	TRBV7-2	TRBJ2-7	15	TGTGCCAGCAGCTTAGCGCCCGACAGTTCCTACGAGCAGTACTTC	CASSLAPDSSYEQYF
once	TRBD1	TRBV28	TRBJ1-2	14	TGTGCCAGCAGCTGGGGACAGGGGGCCTATGGCTACACCTTC	CASSWGQGAYGYTF
.	TRBD2	TRBV7-9	TRBJ2-5	13	TGTGCCAGCAGCTTTCGGGGGGTCGAGACCCAGTACTTC	CASSFRGVETQYF
.	.	TRBV30	TRBJ1-2	13	TGTGCCTGGAGTTGGCGACGGACATATGGCTACACCTTC	CAWSWRRTYGYTF
.	TRBD1	TRBV9	TRBJ1-1	16	TGTGCCAGCAGTGTCTTGAGGGGACAGGAGAACACTGAAGCTTTCTTT	CASSVLRGQENTEAFF
few	TRBD1	TRBV9	TRBJ1-3	15	TGTGCCAGCAGCGTGCAGGGGGCGTCTGGAAACACCATATATTTT	CASSVQGASGNTIYF
.	.	TRBV6-5	TRBJ2-2	15	TGTGCCAGCAGGCCCCTAGGGGAGAACACCGGGGAGCTGTTTTTT	CASRPLGENTGELFF
.	.	TRBV10-1	TRBJ2-2	14	TGCGCCAGCAGTGAGACTCTAGAGACCGGGGAGCTGTTTTTT	CASSETLETGELFF
.	.	TRBV5-4	TRBJ1-1	13	TGTGCCAGCAGCTTGGATGCCGGAAATGAAGCTTTCTTT	CASSLDAGNEAFF
.	.	TRBV6-5	TRBJ2-1	13	TGTGCCAGCAGTTCCCTGGGGAAGCATGAGCAGTTCTTC	CASSSLGKHEQFF
.	TRBD1	TRBV9	TRBJ1-1	17	TGTGCCAGCAGCGTAGGGGGGATGGGACAGGGTAAAATTGAAGCTTTCTTT	CASSVGGMGQGKIEAFF
.	.	TRBV5-1	TRBJ1-3	15	TGCGCCAGCAGCACCGGGGGGCAAAGTGGAAACACCATATATTTT	CASSTGGQSGNTIYF
.	.	TRBV5-6	TRBJ2-7	12	TGTGCCAGCAGCCAGGGGGGGCTTGAGCAGTACTTC	CASSQGGLEQYF
.	TRBD1	TRBV24-1	TRBJ1-4	15	TGTGCCACCAGTGCGGGGACAGCAACTAATGAAAAACTGTTTTTT	CATSAGTATNEKLFF
.	TRBD2	TRBV7-2	TRBJ2-5	19	TGTGCCAGCAGCACCCCCCTCCATATGCGGGGGGGGGACCTGTGGACCCAGTACTTC	CASSTPLHMRGGDLWTQYF
.	.	TRBV7-9	TRBJ1-1	13	TGTGCCAGCAGTCTATTAGGTAACACTGAAGCTTTCTTT	CASSLLGNTEAFF
.	.	TRBV6-4	TRBJ2-1	16	TGTGCCAGCAGTAGGGCTGGAACTAGCTCCTACAATGAGCAGTTCTTC	CASSRAGTSSYNEQFF
.	TRBD1	TRBV30	TRBJ1-3	13	TGTGCCTGGAGCAGACAGGGGGGAAACACCATATATTTT	CAWSRQGGNTIYF
.	.	TRBV3-1/TRBV3-2	TRBJ1-2	13	TGTGCCAGCAGCGAGGGGGAGACCTATGGCTACACCTTC	CASSEGETYGYTF
.	.	TRBV5-4	TRBJ2-2	15	TGTGCCAGCAGCGCAGCAGGGATGAGTACCGGGGAGCTGTTTTTT	CASSAAGMSTGELFF
.	.	TRBV6-5	TRBJ2-7	15	TGTGCCAGCAGTCCCCTCCGGGGCCAATCCAACGAGCAGTACTTC	CASSPLRGQSNEQYF
.	.	TRBV18	TRBJ2-1	16	TGTGCCAGCTCACCACAGGGGACAACCAGGAACAATGAGCAGTTCTTC	CASSPQGTTRNNEQFF
.	.	TRBV5-1	TRBJ1-3	15	TGCGCCAGCAGCTTGCAGGGAATGGCTGGAAACACCATATATTTT	CASSLQGMAGNTIYF
.	.	TRBV6-5	TRBJ1-1	14	TGTGCCAGCAGTCTTGAGGTCGGGGGCACTGAAGCTTTCTTT	CASSLEVGGTEAFF
.	.	TRBV14	TRBJ1-1	13	TGTGCCAGCAGCCGCCAAATGAACACTGAAGCTTTCTTT	CASSRQMNTEAFF
.	.	TRBV11-2	TRBJ1-3	14	TGTGCCACGACTCAGGGTCTGGCTGGAAACACCATATATTTT	CATTQGLAGNTIYF
.	.	TRBV5-6	TRBJ2-2	17	TGTGCCAGCAGCTTGGTGGGCAGAACTACTAACACCGGGGAGCTGTTTTTT	CASSLVGRTTNTGELFF
many	TRBD1	TRBV28	TRBJ1-5	15	TGTGCCAGCAGTTTCGGGGACAGGGGTAATCAGCCCCAGCATTTT	CASSFGDRGNQPQHF
.	.	TRBV3-1/TRBV3-2	TRBJ1-1	15	TGTGCCAGCAGCCCCACAACTGTAGGGGACACTGAAGCTTTCTTT	CASSPTTVGDTEAFF
.	.	TRBV7-2	TRBJ1-2	13	TGTGCCAGCAGCTTAGTACGGAACTATGGCTACACCTTC	CASSLVRNYGYTF
once	TRBD1	TRBV18	TRBJ2-7	15	TGTGCCAGCTCACTCGCTTTGGGGACAGAAAACGAGCAGTACTTC	CASSLALGTENEQYF
.	TRBD2	TRBV3-1/TRBV3-2	TRBJ2-7	16	TGTGCCAGCAGCCAAGGGGTAGCGGGGTTTTCCTACGAGCAGTACTTC	CASSQGVAGFSYEQYF
.	.	TRBV7-3	TRBJ1-6	13	TGTGCCAGCAGCTCGGGGACCAATTCACCCCTCCACTTT	CASSSGTNSPLHF
.	.	TRBV27	TRBJ1-5	13	TGTGCCAGCAGTTTTGGGGCGGGACAGCCCCAGCATTTT	CASSFGAGQPQHF
.	.	TRBV27	TRBJ2-1	15	TGTGCCAGCAGTTTCGGGCTGCTCTCCTACAATGAGCAGTTCTTC	CASSFGLLSYNEQFF
.	.	TRBV19	TRBJ1-4	14	TGTGCCAGTAGTATATTGGCGGATGGGAAAAAACTGTTTTTT	CASSILADGKKLFF
.	.	TRBV2	TRBJ2-7	14	TGTGCCACCCTGGGGGTAGGGTCGTCGTACGAGCAGTACTTC	CATLGVGSSYEQYF
.	TRBD1	TRBV6-6	TRBJ1-5	15	TGTGCCAGCAGCGGGGGGACAGATGGGAATCAGCCCCAGCATTTT	CASSGGTDGNQPQHF
.	.	TRBV7-2	TRBJ1-5	15	TGTGCCAGCAGCGCCGGGACTGGTGGAGGGCAGCCCCAGCATTTT	CASSAGTGGGQPQHF
.	.	TRBV11-2	TRBJ2-2	14	TGTGCCAGCAGCTCATCAGGGTACACCGGGGAGCTGTTTTTT	CASSSSGYTGELFF